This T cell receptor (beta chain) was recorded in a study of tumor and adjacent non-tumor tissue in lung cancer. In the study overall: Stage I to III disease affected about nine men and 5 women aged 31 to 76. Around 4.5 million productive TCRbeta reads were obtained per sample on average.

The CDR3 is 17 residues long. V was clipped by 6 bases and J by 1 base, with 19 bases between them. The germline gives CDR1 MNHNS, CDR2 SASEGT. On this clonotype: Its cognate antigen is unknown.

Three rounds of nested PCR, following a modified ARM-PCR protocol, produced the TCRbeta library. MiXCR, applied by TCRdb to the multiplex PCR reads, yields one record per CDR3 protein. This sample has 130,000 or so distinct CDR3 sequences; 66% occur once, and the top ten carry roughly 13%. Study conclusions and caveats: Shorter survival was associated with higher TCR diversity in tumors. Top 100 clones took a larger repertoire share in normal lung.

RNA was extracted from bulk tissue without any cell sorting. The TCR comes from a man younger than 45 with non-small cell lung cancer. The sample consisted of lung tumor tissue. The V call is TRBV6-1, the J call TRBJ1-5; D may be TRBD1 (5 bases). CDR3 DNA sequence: TGTGCCAGCAGACTCGGACTGGGGCTAAGAAGCAATCAGCCCCAGCATTTT. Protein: CASRLGLGLRSNQPQHF.